This TCR beta chain was recorded in a study of shared clonotypes between healthy human individuals. Study summary: The cohort comprised a couple of women and a few men. Their ages spanned 18 to 49 years.

Generated by immunoSEQ multiplex PCR, the TCRdb table keeps only in-frame clones and is missing some. Seen here are over 850,000 clones, around 82% observed once, and the top ten hold roughly 0.62%. The TCR originated in a man between 18 and 35 years old in good health. Some clones in this sample may be carry-over from other donors' samples. The specimen sequenced was memory CD4+ T cells from PBMCs. Noted subset: CD45RA-negative fraction.

CDR3: CASSERAPPSGANVLTF. Here the CDR3 DNA reads TGTGCCAGCAGTGAAAGAGCTCCCCCCTCTGGGGCCAACGTCCTGACTTTC. This rearrangement joins TRBV6-1 to TRBJ2-6; D not certain. CDR3 size: 17 residues. Germline assignment: CDR1 MNHNS and CDR2 SASEGT. The V end was cut by 2 bases, the J end by 0 bases, with 11 bases between.